Listed here are 22 T cell receptor beta chains from one sample, sequenced in a study of blood T cell repertoires in COVID-19. Here immunoSEQ multiplex PCR was the method, and the copy in TCRdb shows in-frame clones only, minus some. The sample gives approximately 64,000 clones, 85% to 90% of which show up once; 10% is in the top ten. The sequenced sample was PBMCs or T cells enriched from blood (not recorded which). All receptors come from a woman aged 35 to 49 who had recovered from COVID-19.

The chain combines TRBV27 with TRBJ1-2; possible D gene TRBD1, 6 bases. V lost 2 bases to trimming and J lost 7 bases, with 8 bases between them. The V gene's germline CDR1 is MNHEY and CDR2 SMNVEV (reference sequence). The CDR3 contains 12 residues. The CDR3 protein is CASSLQGIGYTF. DNA for the CDR3: TGTGCCAGCAGTTTACAGGGGATTGGCTACACCTTC.

The gene calls are TRBV5-4 and TRBJ2-5; weak D call: TRBD2 (6 bases). The CDR3 length is 13 residues. The germline V gene has CDR1 SGHNT and CDR2 YYREEE (reference sequence). The ends were cut back, 4 bases at V and 4 bases at J, with 11 bases in the middle. For the CDR3, the DNA is TGTGCCAGCAGCCCTGCGGGGATAGAGACCCAGTACTTC. Its protein is CASSPAGIETQYF.

The chain combines TRBV5-4 with TRBJ1-3; D is possibly TRBD1 (5 bases). The CDR3 sequence is 14 residues long. Germline V gene sequence: CDR1 SGHNT, CDR2 YYREEE (reference sequence). The ends were cut back, 5 bases at V and 2 bases at J, with 11 bases in the middle. CDR3 nucleotide sequence: TGTGCCAGCAGGAGCGCGGGGGCTGGAAACACCATATATTTT. Amino acids: CASRSAGAGNTIYF.

The chain joins TRBV6-2 or TRBV6-3 to TRBJ2-7, with 7 bases fitting TRBD2. The CDR3 has 14 amino acids. The germline V gene encodes CDR1 MNHEY and CDR2 SVGEGT. With V trimmed by 4 bases and J by 2 bases, 5 bases remained unmatched. CDR3 DNA sequence: TGTGCCAGCAGTTGGGGCGGGGGTCCCTACGAGCAGTACTTC. Encoded protein: CASSWGGGPYEQYF.

This clone was observed a handful of times. This chain uses TRBV28 with TRBJ1-5; no clear D. The CDR3 spans 13 residues. V lost 7 bases and J 1 base, leaving 8 bases between the germline ends. Per germline, CDR1 MDHEN and CDR2 SYDVKM. The CDR3 protein is CASKRESNQPQHF. The CDR3 DNA follows: TGTGCCAGCAAGAGGGAAAGCAATCAGCCCCAGCATTTT.

The chain has TRBV5-4 and TRBJ2-1, with 9 bases that match TRBD2. J was trimmed by 0 bases and V by 4 bases; bases with no gene match: 5. Germline CDR1 SGHNT, CDR2 YYREEE (reference sequence). This CDR3 spans 16 amino acids. The CDR3 region is CASSTLAGDSYNEQFF. Written as DNA, the CDR3 is TGTGCCAGCAGCACTTTAGCGGGGGACTCCTACAATGAGCAGTTCTTC.

V is TRBV24-1 and J is TRBJ1-1; the D gene is possibly TRBD1 (5 bases). V lost 9 bases and J 5 bases, leaving 21 bases between the germline ends. This CDR3 is built from 15 residues. Germline lookup yields CDR1 KGHDR and CDR2 SFDVKD. The CDR3 sequence is CATRGGSPGGTEAFF. CDR3 sequence (DNA): TGTGCCACCCGGGGTGGGTCACCGGGGGGGACTGAAGCTTTCTTT.

The chain joins TRBV5-1 to TRBJ2-2, with TRBD1 matching 7 bases. CDR3 length: 17 residues. V gave up 0 bases and J gave up 4 bases; unmatched junction bases: 9. Germline values: CDR1 SGHRS, CDR2 YFSETQ. CDR3 in DNA: TGCGCCAGCAGCTTGGACAGTGGGACAGCTACCACCGGGGAGCTGTTTTTT. Translation: CASSLDSGTATTGELFF.

The J gene is TRBJ1-5, the V gene TRBV6-5; 12 nucleotides match TRBD1. This CDR3 has 15 amino acids. The ends lost 2 bases at V and 5 bases at J; junction bases unmatched: 1. Germline CDR1 MNHEY, CDR2 SVGAGI. CDR3 residues: CASSYGTGGDQPQHF. DNA of the CDR3: TGTGCCAGCAGTTACGGGACAGGGGGCGATCAGCCCCAGCATTTT.

V usage is TRBV6-1 and J usage is TRBJ1-2; D perhaps matches TRBD1 (5 bases). The CDR3 consists of 14 residues. Trimming left V 1 base short and J 7 bases short, with 13 bases between. CDR1 is MNHNS, CDR2 SASEGT, per germline. CDR3 bases: TGTGCCAGCAGTGAAGGGGGCGTGATTGGTGGCTACACCTTC. Encoded protein: CASSEGGVIGGYTF.

The rearrangement links TRBV11-2 to TRBJ2-2; D is unresolved. CDR3 size: 13 residues. The V and J ends lost 1 base and 5 bases respectively, with 5 bases between them. CDR1 and CDR2 from the germline V gene are SGHAT and FQNNGV. In DNA form, the CDR3 reads TGTGCCAGCAGCTTAGTGGCAACCGGGGAGCTGTTTTTT. Its translation: CASSLVATGELFF.

The CDR3 DNA reads TGTGCCAGCAGTTTAATCACAGATAATGGCTACACCTTC. It specifies CASSLITDNGYTF. V and J are TRBV12-3 or TRBV12-4 and TRBJ1-2; D not resolved. This CDR3 has 13 residues. Trimming took 2 bases from V and 6 from J, leaving 10 bases between them.

V usage is TRBV2 and J usage is TRBJ1-4, with a weak D call TRBD1 (5 bases). The V gene lost 4 bases and the J gene lost 0 bases, with 9 bases spanning the gap. The germline gives CDR1 SNHLY, CDR2 FYNNEI. The CDR3 runs to 15 residues. The CDR3: CASSGGDSTNEKLFF. The CDR3 bases are TGTGCCAGCAGTGGGGGGGATTCAACTAATGAAAAACTGTTTTTT.

The chain combines TRBV7-9 with TRBJ2-3; tentatively, D is TRBD2 (7 bases). Germline V CDR1 and CDR2: SEHNR, FQNEAQ (reference sequence). The CDR3 runs 15 residues. Trimming left V 5 bases short and J 4 bases short, with 16 bases between. The CDR3 loop is CASSEGGGQSDTQYF. The CDR3 DNA reads as TGTGCCAGCAGCGAAGGGGGGGGCCAATCAGATACGCAGTATTTT.

The CDR3 nucleotides read TGTGCCAGCTCACCCTTAACGGGGGGGCCCTACAATGAGCAGTTCTTC. This encodes CASSPLTGGPYNEQFF. The chain employs TRBV18 and TRBJ2-1; the match to TRBD2 covers 8 bases. V lost 3 bases and J lost 2; bases outside the gene matches: 6. This CDR3 region has 16 residues. The V gene's germline CDR1 is KGHSH and CDR2 LQKENI.

This chain links TRBV7-8 with TRBJ2-3; 11 bases match TRBD2. The CDR3 consists of 19 residues. The V segment lost 1 base and the J segment 4 bases; nucleotides outside the gene matches: 13. Germline V CDR1 and CDR2: SGHVS, FQNEAQ. Here the CDR3 DNA reads TGTGCCAGCAGCTTAGTAGGTCTAGCGGGGGGTGTGATTGCAGATACGCAGTATTTT. It is translated as CASSLVGLAGGVIADTQYF.

The chain recombines TRBV19 with TRBJ1-3; 10 positions match TRBD1. The CDR3 runs 16 residues. V dropped 6 bases and J dropped 2; count of bases not matched to a gene: 7. Per the germline V gene, CDR1 is LNHDA and CDR2 is SQIVND (reference sequence). CDR3 region: CASSTTGTGAGNTIYF. CDR3 bases: TGTGCCAGTAGCACAACCGGGACAGGGGCTGGAAACACCATATATTTT.

This clone was observed a single time. The chain is built from TRBV5-4 and TRBJ1-2, with 9 bases matching TRBD1. Per germline, CDR1 SGHNT and CDR2 YYREEE (reference sequence). The CDR3 runs to 13 residues. V shed 7 bases, J shed 8 bases, and the junction held 9 bases outside the gene matches. The chain's CDR3 is CASGQGSGEGYTF. CDR3 in DNA: TGTGCCAGCGGACAGGGGTCAGGAGAGGGCTACACCTTC.

This clone occurred once. The J gene is TRBJ2-1, the V gene TRBV5-1; 7 positions agree with TRBD2. The germline gives CDR1 SGHRS, CDR2 YFSETQ. The V and J ends lost 7 bases and 15 bases, in that order; junction bases with no gene match: 13. The CDR3 runs to 12 residues. The CDR3 sequence is CASLNSGGGWFF. The DNA of the CDR3 is TGCGCCAGCTTAAACTCGGGGGGAGGGTGGTTCTTC.

This CDR3 is CASSQTTSGGPLEIETQYF. The CDR3 nucleotides read TGTGCCAGCAGCCAGACGACTAGCGGGGGGCCTCTAGAGATAGAGACCCAGTACTTC. This chain uses TRBV4-2 with TRBJ2-5; 13 bases line up with TRBD2. CDR3 length equals 19 residues. V shed 3 bases and J 4 bases; nucleotides not matched to a gene: 14. Germline CDR1 and CDR2: LGHNA and YNFKEQ.

In this sample, this clone turned up once. CDR3 residues: CASSPQTGAGANVLTF. The CDR3 DNA reads as TGTGCCAGCTCACCACAGACAGGGGCTGGGGCCAACGTCCTGACTTTC. The V and J genes are TRBV18 and TRBJ2-6; TRBD1 matches at 8 bases. Per the germline V gene, CDR1 is KGHSH and CDR2 is LQKENI. The CDR3 is 16 residues long. V trimming: 1 base; J trimming: 2 bases; junction bases outside the gene matches: 1.

V and J are TRBV5-1 and TRBJ1-1; perhaps TRBD1 as D (6 bases). This CDR3 has 16 amino acids. Germline V gives CDR1 SGHRS, CDR2 YFSETQ. The ends were cut back, 5 bases at V and 1 base at J, with 18 bases in the middle. DNA for the CDR3: TGCGCCAGCAGAACGATTTTGGGGGCAGGGAACACTGAAGCTTTCTTT. It is translated as CASRTILGAGNTEAFF.